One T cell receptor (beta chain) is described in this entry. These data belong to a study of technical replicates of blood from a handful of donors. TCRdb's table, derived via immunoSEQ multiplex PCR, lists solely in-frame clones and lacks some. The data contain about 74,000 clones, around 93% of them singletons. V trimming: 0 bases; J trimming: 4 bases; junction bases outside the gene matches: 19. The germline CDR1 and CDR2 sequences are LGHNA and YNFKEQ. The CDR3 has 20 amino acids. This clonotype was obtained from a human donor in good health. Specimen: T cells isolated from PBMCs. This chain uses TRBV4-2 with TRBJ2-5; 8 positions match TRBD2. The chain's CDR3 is CASSQDGSLGSGTRRETQYF. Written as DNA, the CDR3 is TGTGCCAGCAGCCAAGACGGGTCCTTAGGGTCCGGGACTAGAAGAGAGACCCAGTACTTC.